This T cell receptor (beta chain) was captured in a study of PD-L1 blockade in urothelial cancer. Whole-study context: Most patients, about 85% of the roughly 30, were males with bladder-origin cancer. Analyzed time points were 3 weeks (second dose) and 6 weeks after therapy began.

Sequencing used immunoSEQ multiplex PCR; TCRdb keeps in-frame clones, though not all of them. This table holds fewer than 75,000 clones, roughly 80% found once. CDR1 is SGHRS and CDR2 is YFSETQ in the germline V gene. This CDR3 contains 15 residues. The ends lost 7 bases at V and 2 bases at J; junction bases unmatched: 8. This TCR came from a man aged 65 to 85 with urothelial cancer. The chain employs TRBV5-1 and TRBJ2-7; 11 bases match TRBD1. Sequencing used PBMCs, obtained around atezolizumab (anti-PD-L1) treatment. The CDR3 loop is CASFIGQGAAYEQYF. The CDR3 bases are TGCGCCAGCTTCATAGGACAGGGGGCCGCCTACGAGCAGTACTTC.